This TCR beta chain stems from a study of blood T cell repertoires in COVID-19. In the authors' methods: The authors estimated nucleated cell counts from reference gene primer amplification. Only in-frame clones appear in the TCRdb table, and some are missing; sequencing was by immunoSEQ multiplex PCR. D and trimming come from the DNA, and the V and J calls and clone size come from that table. The sample lists about 100,000 clones; 80% to 90% were seen once. Trimming shortened V by 4 bases and J by 0 bases, and 7 bases separated the two germline ends. CDR3 length: 13 residues. Germline V gene data show CDR1 as SGDLS and CDR2 as YYNGEE.

This TCR derives from a human donor in a cohort sampled during active COVID-19. The sequencing sample was made of peripheral blood. The J gene is TRBJ1-1, the V gene TRBV9, with unresolved D. CDR3 residues: CASSTHMNTEAFF. The DNA for the CDR3 is TGTGCCAGCAGCACCCACATGAACACTGAAGCTTTCTTT.